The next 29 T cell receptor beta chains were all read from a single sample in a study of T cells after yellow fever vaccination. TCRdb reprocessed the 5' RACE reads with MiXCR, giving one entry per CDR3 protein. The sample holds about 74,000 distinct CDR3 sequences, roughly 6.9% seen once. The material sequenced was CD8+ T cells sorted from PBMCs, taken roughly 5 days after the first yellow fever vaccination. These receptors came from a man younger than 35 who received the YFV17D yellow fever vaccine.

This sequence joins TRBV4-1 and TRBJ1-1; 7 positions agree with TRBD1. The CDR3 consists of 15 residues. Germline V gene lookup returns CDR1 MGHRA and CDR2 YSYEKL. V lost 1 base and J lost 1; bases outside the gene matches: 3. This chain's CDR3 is CASSQVRDRNTEAFF. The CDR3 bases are TGCGCCAGCAGCCAAGTTAGGGACAGGAACACTGAAGCTTTCTTT.

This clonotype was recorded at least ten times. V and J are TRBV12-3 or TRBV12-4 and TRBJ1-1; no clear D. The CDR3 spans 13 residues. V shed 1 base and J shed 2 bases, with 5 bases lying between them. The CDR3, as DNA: TGTGCCAGCAGTTTAGGCAGAAACACTGAAGCTTTCTTT. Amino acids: CASSLGRNTEAFF.

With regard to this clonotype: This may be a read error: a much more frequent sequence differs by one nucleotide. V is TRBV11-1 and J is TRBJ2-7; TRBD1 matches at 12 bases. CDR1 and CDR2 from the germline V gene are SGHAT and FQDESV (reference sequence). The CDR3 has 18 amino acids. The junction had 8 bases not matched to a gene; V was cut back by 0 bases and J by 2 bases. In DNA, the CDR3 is TGTGCCAGCAGCTTAGCCGGGACAGGGGGCGGTAAGGCCTACGAGCAGTACTTC. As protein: CASSLAGTGGGKAYEQYF.

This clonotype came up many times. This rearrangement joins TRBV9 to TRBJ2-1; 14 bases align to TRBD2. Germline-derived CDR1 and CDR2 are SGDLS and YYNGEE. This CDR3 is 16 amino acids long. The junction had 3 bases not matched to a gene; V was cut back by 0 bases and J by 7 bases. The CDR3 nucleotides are TGTGCCAGCAGCGTAGAGGGACTAGCGGGGGTTAATGAGCAGTTCTTC. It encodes CASSVEGLAGVNEQFF.

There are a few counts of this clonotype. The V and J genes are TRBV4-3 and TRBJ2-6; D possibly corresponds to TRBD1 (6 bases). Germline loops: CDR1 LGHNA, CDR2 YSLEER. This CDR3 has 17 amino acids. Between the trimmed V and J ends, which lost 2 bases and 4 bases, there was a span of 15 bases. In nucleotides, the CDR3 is TGCGCCAGCAGCCAAAGGGCCCCCGGACAGGGGGCCAACGTCCTGACTTTC. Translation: CASSQRAPGQGANVLTF.

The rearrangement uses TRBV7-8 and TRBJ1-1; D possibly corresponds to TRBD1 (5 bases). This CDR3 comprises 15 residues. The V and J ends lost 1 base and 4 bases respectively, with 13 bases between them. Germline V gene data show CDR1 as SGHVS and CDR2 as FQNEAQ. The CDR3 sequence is CASSLDSRVTTEAFF. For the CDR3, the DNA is TGTGCCAGCAGCTTAGATAGCAGGGTCACCACTGAAGCTTTCTTT.

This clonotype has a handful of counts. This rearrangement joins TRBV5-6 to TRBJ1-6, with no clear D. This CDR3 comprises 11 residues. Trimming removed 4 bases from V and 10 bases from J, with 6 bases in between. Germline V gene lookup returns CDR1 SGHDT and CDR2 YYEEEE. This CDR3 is CASSRFSPLHF. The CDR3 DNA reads TGTGCCAGCAGCCGCTTCTCACCCCTCCACTTT.

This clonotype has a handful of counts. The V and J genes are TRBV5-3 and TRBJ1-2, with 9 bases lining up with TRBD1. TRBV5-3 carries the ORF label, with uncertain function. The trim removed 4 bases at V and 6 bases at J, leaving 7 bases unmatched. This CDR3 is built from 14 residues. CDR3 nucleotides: TGTGCCAGAAGCCCGCGGACAGGGGAAGATGGCTACACCTTC. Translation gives CARSPRTGEDGYTF.

The CDR3 DNA reads as TGTGCCAGCAGTGCGGGAGGACGGGACGAGCAGTACTTC. Translation gives CASSAGGRDEQYF. J is TRBJ2-7 and V is TRBV12-3 or TRBV12-4; 8 nucleotides match TRBD2. Trimming at V came to 5 bases and at J to 5 bases, leaving 5 bases not matched to a gene. This CDR3 is 13 amino acids long.

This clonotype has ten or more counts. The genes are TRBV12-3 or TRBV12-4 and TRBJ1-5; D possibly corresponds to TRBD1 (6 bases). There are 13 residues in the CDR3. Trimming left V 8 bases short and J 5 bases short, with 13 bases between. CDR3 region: CASQGTAYQPQHF. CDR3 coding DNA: TGTGCCAGCCAGGGGACGGCTTATCAGCCCCAGCATTTT.

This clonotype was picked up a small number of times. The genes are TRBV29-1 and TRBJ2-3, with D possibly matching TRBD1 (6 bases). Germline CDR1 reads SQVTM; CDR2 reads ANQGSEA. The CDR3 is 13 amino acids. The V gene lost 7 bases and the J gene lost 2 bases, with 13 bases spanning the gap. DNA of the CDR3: TGCAGCGCCTACCAGGGGACCACAGATACGCAGTATTTT. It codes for CSAYQGTTDTQYF.

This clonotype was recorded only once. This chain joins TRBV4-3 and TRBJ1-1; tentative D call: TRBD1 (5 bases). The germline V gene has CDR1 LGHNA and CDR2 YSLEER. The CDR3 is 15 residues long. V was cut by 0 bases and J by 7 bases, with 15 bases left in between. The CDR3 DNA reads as TGCGCCAGCAGCCAAGATTACTTTGGACATTTTGAAGCTTTCTTT. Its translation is CASSQDYFGHFEAFF.

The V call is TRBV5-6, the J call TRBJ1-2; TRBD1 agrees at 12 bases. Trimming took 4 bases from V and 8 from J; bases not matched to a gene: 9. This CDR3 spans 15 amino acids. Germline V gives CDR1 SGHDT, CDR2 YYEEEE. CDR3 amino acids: CASSAGQGARGGYTF. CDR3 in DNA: TGTGCCAGCAGCGCGGGACAGGGGGCGAGAGGGGGCTACACCTTC.

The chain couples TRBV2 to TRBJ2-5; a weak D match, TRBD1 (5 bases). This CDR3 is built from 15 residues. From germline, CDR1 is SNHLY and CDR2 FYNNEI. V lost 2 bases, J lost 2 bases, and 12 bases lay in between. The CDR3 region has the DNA TGTGCCAGCAGTGAACTATACGCAGGGCAAGAGACCCAGTACTTC. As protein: CASSELYAGQETQYF.

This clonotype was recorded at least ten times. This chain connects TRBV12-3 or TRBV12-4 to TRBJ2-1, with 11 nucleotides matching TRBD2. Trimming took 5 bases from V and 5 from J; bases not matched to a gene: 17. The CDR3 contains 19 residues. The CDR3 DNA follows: TGTGCCAGCAGTCCCCGATCTCTAGCGGGGGGCCATGAGGACAATGAGCAGTTCTTC. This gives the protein CASSPRSLAGGHEDNEQFF.

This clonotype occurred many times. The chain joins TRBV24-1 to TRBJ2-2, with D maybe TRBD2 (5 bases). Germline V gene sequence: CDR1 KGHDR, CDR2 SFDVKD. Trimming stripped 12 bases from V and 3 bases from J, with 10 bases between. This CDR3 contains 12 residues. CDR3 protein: CALSADTGELFF. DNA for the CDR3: TGTGCCCTCTCAGCGGACACCGGGGAGCTGTTTTTT.

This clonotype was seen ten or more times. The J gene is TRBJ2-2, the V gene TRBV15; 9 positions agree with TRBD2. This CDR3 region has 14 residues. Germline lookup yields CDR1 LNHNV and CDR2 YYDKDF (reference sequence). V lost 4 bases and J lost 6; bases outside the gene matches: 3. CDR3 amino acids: CATSTRLAAGELFF. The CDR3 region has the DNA TGTGCCACCAGCACCCGACTAGCGGCCGGGGAGCTGTTTTTT.

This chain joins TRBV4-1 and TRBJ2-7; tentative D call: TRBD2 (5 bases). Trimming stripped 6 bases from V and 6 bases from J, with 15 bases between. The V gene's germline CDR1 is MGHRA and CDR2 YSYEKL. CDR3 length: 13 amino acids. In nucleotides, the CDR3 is TGCGCCAGCAGTAAAAAACCAGAGGGCGAGCAGTACGTC. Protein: CASSKKPEGEQYV.

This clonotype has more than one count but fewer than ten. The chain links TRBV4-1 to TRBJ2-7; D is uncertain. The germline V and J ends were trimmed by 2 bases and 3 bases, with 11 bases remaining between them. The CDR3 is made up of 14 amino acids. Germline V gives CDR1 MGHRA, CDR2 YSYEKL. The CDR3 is CASSQPGPGYEQYF. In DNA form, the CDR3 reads TGCGCCAGCAGCCAACCCGGACCGGGCTACGAGCAGTACTTC.

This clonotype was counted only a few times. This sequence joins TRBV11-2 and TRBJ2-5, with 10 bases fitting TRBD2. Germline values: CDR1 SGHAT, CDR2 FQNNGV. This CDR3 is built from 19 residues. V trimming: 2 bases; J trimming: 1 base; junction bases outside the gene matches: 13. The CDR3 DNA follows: TGTGCCAGCAGCTTATACTCCTCCCATCTAGCGGGGGTCCAAGAGACCCAGTACTTC. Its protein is CASSLYSSHLAGVQETQYF. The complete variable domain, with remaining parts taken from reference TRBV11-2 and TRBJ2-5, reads EAGVAQSPRYKIIEKRQSVAFWCNPISGHATLYWYQQILGQGPKLLIQFQNNGVVDDSQLPKDRFSAERLKGVDSTLKIQPAKLEDSAVYLCASSLYSSHLAGVQETQYFGPGTRLLVL.

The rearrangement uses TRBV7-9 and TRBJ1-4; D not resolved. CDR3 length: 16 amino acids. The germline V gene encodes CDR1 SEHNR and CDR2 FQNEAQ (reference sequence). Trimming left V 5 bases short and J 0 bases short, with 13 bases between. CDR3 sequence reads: CASSPSMRATNEKLFF. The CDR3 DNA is TGTGCCAGCAGCCCCTCAATGCGAGCAACTAATGAAAAACTGTTTTTT.

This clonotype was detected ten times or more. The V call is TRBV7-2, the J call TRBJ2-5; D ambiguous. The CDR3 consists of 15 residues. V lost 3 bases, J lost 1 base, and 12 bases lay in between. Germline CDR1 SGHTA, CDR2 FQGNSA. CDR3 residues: CASSLALGPQETQYF. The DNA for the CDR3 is TGTGCCAGCAGCTTGGCCCTAGGGCCCCAAGAGACCCAGTACTTC. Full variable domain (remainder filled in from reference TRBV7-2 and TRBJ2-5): GAGVSQSPSNKVTEKGKDVELRCDPISGHTALYWYRQSLGQGLEFLIYFQGNSAPDKSGLPSDRFSAERTGGSVSTLTIQRTQQEDSAVYLCASSLALGPQETQYFGPGTRLLVL.

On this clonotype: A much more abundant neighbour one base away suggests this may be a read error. In DNA, the CDR3 is TGCGCCAGCAGTCCTGGACAGATTTTCTACCACGAGACCCAGTACTTC. The encoded protein is CASSPGQIFYHETQYF. The gene calls are TRBV10-2 and TRBJ2-5, with D possibly matching TRBD1 (6 bases). Germline lookup yields CDR1 WSHSY and CDR2 SAAADI. This CDR3 has 16 residues.

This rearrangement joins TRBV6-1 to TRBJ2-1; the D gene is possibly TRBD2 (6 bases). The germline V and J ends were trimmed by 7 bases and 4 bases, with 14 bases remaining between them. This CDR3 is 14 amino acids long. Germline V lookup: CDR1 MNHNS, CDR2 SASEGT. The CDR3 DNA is TGTGCCAGCATGGAGGGGATAGGGTACAATGAGCAGTTCTTC. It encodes CASMEGIGYNEQFF.

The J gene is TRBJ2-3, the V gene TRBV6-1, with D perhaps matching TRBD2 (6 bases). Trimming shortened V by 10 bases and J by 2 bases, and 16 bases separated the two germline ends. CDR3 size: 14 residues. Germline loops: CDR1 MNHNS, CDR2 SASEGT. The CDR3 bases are TGTGCCACCAAAAGTTCGCGGGACACAGATACGCAGTATTTT. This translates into CATKSSRDTDTQYF.

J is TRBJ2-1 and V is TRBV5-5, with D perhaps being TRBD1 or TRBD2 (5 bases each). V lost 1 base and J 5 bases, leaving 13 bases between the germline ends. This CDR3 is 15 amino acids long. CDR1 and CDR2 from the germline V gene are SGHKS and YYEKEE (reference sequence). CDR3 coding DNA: TGTGCCAGCAGCTTGTGGGGACCGCTAAACAATGAGCAGTTCTTC. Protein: CASSLWGPLNNEQFF.

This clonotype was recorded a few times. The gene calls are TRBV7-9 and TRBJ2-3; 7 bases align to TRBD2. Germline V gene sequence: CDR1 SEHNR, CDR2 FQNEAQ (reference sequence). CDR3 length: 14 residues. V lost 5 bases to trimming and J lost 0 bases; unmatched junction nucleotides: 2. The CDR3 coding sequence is TGTGCCAGCAGCGGGGGGGGGAGCACAGATACGCAGTATTTT. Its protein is CASSGGGSTDTQYF. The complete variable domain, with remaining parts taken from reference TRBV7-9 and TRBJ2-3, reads DTGVSQNPRHKITKRGQNVTFRCDPISEHNRLYWYRQTLGQGPEFLTYFQNEAQLEKSRLLSDRFSAERPKGSFSTLEIQRTEQGDSAMYLCASSGGGSTDTQYFGPGTRLTVL.

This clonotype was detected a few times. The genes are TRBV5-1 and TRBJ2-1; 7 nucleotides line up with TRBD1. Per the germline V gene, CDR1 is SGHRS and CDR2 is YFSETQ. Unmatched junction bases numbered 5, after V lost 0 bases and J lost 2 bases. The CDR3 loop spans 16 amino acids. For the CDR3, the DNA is TGCGCCAGCAGCTTGGTGGGACAGCAGGCCTACAATGAGCAGTTCTTC. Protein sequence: CASSLVGQQAYNEQFF. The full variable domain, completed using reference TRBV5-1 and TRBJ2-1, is KAGVTQTPRYLIKTRGQQVTLSCSPISGHRSVSWYQQTPGQGLQFLFEYFSETQRNKGNFPGRFSGRQFSNSRSEMNVSTLELGDSALYLCASSLVGQQAYNEQFFGPGTRLTVL.

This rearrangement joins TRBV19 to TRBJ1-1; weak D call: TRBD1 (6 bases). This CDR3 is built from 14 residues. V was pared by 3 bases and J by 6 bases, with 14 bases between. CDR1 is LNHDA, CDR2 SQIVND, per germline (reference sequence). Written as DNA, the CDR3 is TGTGCCAGTAGTATGACAGGTATGGGGCCTGAAGCTTTCTTT. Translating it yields CASSMTGMGPEAFF.